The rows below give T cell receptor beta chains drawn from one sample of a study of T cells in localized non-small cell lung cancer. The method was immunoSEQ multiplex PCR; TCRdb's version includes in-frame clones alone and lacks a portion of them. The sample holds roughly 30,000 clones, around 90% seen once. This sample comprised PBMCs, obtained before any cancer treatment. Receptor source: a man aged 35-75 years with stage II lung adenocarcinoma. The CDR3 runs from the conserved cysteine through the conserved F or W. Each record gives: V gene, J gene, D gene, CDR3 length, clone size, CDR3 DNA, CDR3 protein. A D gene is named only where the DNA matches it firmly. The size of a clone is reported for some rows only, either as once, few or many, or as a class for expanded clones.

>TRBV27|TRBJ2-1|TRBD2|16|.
TGTGCCAGCCGGGGCTCCGGGACTAGCAGCTACAATGAGCAGTTCTTC
CASRGSGTSSYNEQFF
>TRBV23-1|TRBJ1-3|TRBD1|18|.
TGCGCCAGCAGTCCGCCTTACCGACAGGGAACTTTCTGGCAGGCCATATATTTT
CASSPPYRQGTFWQAIYF
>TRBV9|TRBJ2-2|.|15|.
TGTGCCAGCAGCGTAGGACAGACGAACACCGGGGAGCTGTTTTTT
CASSVGQTNTGELFF
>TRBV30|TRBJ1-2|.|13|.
TGTGCCGGATACCGCGGGACATCCCATGGCTACACCTTC
CAGYRGTSHGYTF
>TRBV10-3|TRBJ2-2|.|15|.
TGTGCCATCAGTCTTAGCGGAGGGAACACCGGGGAGCTGTTTTTT
CAISLSGGNTGELFF
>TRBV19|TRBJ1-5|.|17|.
TGTGCCAGTAGTATAGATCTGGTCCCAGGGAGCAATCAGCCCCAGCATTTT
CASSIDLVPGSNQPQHF
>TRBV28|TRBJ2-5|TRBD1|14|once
TGTGCCAGCACCTCAAGGACAGGACAAGAGACCCAGTACTTC
CASTSRTGQETQYF
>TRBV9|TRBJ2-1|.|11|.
TGTGCCAGCGGACTTTACAATGAGCAGTTCTTC
CASGLYNEQFF
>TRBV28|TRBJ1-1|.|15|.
TGTGCCAGCAGTTTCGGGGGACGGCAGAACACTGAAGCTTTCTTT
CASSFGGRQNTEAFF
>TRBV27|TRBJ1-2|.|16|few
TGTGCCTCCCACACGGGAGCTAGACGCACAGGGTATGGCTACACCTTC
CASHTGARRTGYGYTF
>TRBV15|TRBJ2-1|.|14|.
TGTGCCACCAGCTCTACGACTAGAAACAATGAGCAGTTCTTC
CATSSTTRNNEQFF
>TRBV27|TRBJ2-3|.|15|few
TGTGCCAGCAGTAAGGGAGGTCTGGGCACAGATACGCAGTATTTT
CASSKGGLGTDTQYF
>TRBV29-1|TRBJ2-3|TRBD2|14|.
TGCAGCGTAGGACTAGCGGGAGTTGGGGATACGCAGTATTTT
CSVGLAGVGDTQYF
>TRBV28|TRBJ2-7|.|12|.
TGTGCCAGCAGTTCGGCGGGACTGCGGGGCGTTTTC
CASSSAGLRGVF
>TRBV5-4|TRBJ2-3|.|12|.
TGTGCCAGCAGCTCGCAACAAGATACGCAGTATTTT
CASSSQQDTQYF
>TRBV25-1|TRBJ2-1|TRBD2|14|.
TGTGCCAGCAGACTTAGCGGGTTCTACAATGAGCAGTTCTTC
CASRLSGFYNEQFF
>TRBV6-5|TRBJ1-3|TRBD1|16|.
TGTGCCAGCAGTTACTCGGACAGGGGGTCTGGAAACACCATATATTTT
CASSYSDRGSGNTIYF
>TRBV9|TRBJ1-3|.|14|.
TGTGCCAGCAGCGTAGCCGGGGTTGGAAACACCATATATTTT
CASSVAGVGNTIYF
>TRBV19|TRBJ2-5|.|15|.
TGTGCCAGTAGTATAGACCCGACTAGGGGAGAGACCCAGTACTTC
CASSIDPTRGETQYF
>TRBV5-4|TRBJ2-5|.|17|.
TGTGCCAGCAGCTATCAGGGGTTGCGGGTAGACCAAGAGACCCAGTACTTC
CASSYQGLRVDQETQYF
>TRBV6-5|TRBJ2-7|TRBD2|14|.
TGTGCCAGCGGAATAACTAGCGCTGAGTACGAGCAGTACTTC
CASGITSAEYEQYF
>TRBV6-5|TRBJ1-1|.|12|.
TGTGCCAGCAGTTACCGGGAAACTGAAGCTTTCTTT
CASSYRETEAFF
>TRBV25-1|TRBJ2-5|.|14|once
TGTGCCAGCAGTGCCCATAGGGTTGGAGAGACCCAGTACTTC
CASSAHRVGETQYF
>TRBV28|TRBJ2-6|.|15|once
TGTGCCAGCAGTTCAAAGGGTGCTGGGGCCAACGTCCTGACTTTC
CASSSKGAGANVLTF
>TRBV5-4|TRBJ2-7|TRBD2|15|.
TGTGCCAGCAGCTTGTCCGCGGGAGGTAACTACGAGCAGTACTTC
CASSLSAGGNYEQYF
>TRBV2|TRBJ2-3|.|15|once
TGTGCCAGCAGCAAAGAGTGGAGCTCGGGAGATACGCAGTATTTT
CASSKEWSSGDTQYF
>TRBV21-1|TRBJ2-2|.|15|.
TGTGCCAGCAATCGACAGGGCAACCAACCCGGGGAGCTGTTTTTT
CASNRQGNQPGELFF
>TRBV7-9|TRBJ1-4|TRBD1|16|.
TGTGCCAGCAGCTTAGGGGACAGGGGGGCTAATGAAAAACTGTTTTTT
CASSLGDRGANEKLFF
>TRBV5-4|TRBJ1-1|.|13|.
TGTGCCAGCAGCCGGGGCAAGAGGACTGAAGCTTTCTTT
CASSRGKRTEAFF